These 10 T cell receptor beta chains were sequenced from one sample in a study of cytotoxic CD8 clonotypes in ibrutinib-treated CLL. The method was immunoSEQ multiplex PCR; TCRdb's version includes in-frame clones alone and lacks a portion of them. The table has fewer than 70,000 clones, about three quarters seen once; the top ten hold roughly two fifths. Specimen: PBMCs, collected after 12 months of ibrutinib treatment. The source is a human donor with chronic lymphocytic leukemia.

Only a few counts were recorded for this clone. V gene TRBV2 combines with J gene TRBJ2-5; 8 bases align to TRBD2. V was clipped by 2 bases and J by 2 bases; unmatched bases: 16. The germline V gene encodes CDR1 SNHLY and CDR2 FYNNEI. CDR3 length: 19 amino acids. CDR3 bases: TGTGCCAGCAGTGAAAGCTCTGTTGTGCGGGAGGCACGACAAGAGACCCAGTACTTC. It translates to CASSESSVVREARQETQYF.

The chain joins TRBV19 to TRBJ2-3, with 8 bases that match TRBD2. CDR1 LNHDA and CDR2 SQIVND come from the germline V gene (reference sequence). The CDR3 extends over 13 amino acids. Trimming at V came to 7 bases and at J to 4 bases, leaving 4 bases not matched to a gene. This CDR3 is CASNAGGSDTQYF. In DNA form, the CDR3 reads TGTGCCAGTAATGCGGGAGGATCAGATACGCAGTATTTT.

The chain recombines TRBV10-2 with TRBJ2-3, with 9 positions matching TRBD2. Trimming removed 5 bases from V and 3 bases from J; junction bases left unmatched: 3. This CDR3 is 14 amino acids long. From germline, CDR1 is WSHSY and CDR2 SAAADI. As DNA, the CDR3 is TGCGCCAGCAGTTTAACTAGCGGGACAGATACGCAGTATTTT. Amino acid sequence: CASSLTSGTDTQYF.

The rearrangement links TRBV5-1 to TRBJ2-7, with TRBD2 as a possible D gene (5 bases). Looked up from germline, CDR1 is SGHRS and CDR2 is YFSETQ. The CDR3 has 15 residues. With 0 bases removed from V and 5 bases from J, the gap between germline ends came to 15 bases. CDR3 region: CASSLVLAGPNEQYF. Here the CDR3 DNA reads TGCGCCAGCAGCTTGGTTCTAGCCGGGCCCAACGAGCAGTACTTC.

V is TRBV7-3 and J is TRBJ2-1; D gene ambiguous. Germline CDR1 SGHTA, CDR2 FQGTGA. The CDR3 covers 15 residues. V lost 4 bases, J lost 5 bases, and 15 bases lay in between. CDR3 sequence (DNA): TGTGCCAGCAGCTCCCGGCCCTCCAGCCACAATGAGCAGTTCTTC. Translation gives CASSSRPSSHNEQFF.

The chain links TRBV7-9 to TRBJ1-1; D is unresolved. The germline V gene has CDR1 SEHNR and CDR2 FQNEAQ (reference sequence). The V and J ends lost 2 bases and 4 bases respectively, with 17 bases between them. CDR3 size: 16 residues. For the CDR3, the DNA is TGTGCCAGCAGCTTATTGGCGGGCCGGAGTGGCACTGAAGCTTTCTTT. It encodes CASSLLAGRSGTEAFF.

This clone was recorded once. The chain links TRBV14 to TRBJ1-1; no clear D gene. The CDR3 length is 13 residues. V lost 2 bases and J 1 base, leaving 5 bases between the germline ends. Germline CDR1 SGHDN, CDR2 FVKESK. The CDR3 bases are TGTGCCAGCAGCCAAAGACAGAACACTGAAGCTTTCTTT. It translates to CASSQRQNTEAFF. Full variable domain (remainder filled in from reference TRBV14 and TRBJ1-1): EAGVTQFPSHSVIEKGQTVTLRCDPISGHDNLYWYRRVMGKEIKFLLHFVKESKQDESGMPNNRFLAERTGGTYSTLKVQPAELEDSGVYFCASSQRQNTEAFFGQGTRLTVV.

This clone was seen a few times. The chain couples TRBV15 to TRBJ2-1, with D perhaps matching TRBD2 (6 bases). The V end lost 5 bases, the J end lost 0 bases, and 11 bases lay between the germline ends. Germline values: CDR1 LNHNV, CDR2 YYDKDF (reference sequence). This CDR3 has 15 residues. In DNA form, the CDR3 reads TGTGCCACCAGCGTACGTAGCGGCTCCTACAATGAGCAGTTCTTC. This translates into CATSVRSGSYNEQFF.

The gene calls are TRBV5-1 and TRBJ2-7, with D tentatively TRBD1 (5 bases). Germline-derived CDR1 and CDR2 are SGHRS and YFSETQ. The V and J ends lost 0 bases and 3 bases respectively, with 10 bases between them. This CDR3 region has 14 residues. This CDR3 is CASSLGLDNYEQYF. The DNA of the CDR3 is TGCGCCAGCAGCTTGGGGTTGGACAACTACGAGCAGTACTTC. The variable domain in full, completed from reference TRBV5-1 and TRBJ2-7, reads KAGVTQTPRYLIKTRGQQVTLSCSPISGHRSVSWYQQTPGQGLQFLFEYFSETQRNKGNFPGRFSGRQFSNSRSEMNVSTLELGDSALYLCASSLGLDNYEQYFGPGTRLTVT.

The CDR3 DNA follows: TGTGCCAGCAGCTTAACGAGTACTTTCTCTGGGGCCAACGTCCTGACTTTC. As protein: CASSLTSTFSGANVLTF. The chain has TRBV7-6 and TRBJ2-6; D is unresolved. Germline lookup yields CDR1 SGHVS and CDR2 FNYEAQ. This CDR3 contains 17 residues. V lost 2 bases to trimming and J lost 0 bases, with 11 bases between them. Complete variable domain (other parts from reference TRBV7-6 and TRBJ2-6): GAGVSQSPRYKVTKRGQDVALRCDPISGHVSLYWYRQALGQGPEFLTYFNYEAQQDKSGLPNDRFSAERPEGSISTLTIQRTEQRDSAMYRCASSLTSTFSGANVLTFGAGSRLTVL.